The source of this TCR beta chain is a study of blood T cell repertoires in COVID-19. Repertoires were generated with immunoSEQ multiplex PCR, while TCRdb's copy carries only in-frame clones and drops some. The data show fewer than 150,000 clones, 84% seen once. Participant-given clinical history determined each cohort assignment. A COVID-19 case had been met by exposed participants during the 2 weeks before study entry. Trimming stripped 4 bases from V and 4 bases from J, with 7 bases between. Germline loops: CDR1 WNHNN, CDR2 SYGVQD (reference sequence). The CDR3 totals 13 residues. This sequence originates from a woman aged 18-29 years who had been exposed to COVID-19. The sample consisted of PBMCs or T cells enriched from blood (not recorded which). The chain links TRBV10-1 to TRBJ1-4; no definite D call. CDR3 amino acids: CASSGGINEKLFF. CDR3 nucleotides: TGCGCCAGCAGTGGAGGGATTAATGAAAAACTGTTTTTT.